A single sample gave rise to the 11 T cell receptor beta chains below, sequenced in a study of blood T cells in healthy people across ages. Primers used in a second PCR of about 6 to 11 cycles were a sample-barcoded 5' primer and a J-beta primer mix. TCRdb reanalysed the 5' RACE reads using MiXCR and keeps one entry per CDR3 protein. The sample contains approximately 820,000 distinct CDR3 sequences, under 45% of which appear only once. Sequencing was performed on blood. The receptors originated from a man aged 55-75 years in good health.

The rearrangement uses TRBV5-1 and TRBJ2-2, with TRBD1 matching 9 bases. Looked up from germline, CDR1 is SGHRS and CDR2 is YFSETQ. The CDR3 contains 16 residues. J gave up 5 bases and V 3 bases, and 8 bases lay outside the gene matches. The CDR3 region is CASSWKQGAITGELFF. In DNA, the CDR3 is TGCGCCAGCAGCTGGAAACAGGGGGCGATTACCGGGGAGCTGTTTTTT.

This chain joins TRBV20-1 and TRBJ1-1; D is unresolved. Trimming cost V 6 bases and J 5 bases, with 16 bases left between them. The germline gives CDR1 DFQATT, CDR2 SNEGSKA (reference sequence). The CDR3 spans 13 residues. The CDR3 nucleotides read TGCAGTGCCTTTAGAGGGCCGGGGACTGAAGCTTTCTTT. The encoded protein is CSAFRGPGTEAFF.

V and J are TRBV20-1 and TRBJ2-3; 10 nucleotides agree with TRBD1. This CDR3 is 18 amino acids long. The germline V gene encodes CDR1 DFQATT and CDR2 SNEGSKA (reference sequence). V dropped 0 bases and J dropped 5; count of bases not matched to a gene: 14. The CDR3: CSARDPPGGDRGGDTQYF. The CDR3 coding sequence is TGCAGTGCTAGAGACCCTCCCGGGGGGGACAGGGGTGGAGATACGCAGTATTTT.

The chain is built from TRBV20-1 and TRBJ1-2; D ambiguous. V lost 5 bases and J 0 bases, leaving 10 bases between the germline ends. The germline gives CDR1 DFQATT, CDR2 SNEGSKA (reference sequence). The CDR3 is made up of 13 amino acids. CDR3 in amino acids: CSAVRSTNYGYTF. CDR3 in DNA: TGCAGTGCTGTTCGCTCTACTAACTATGGCTACACCTTC.

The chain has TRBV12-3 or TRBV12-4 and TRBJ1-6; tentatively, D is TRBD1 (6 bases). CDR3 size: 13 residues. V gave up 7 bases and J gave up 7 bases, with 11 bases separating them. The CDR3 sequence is CASTGTPNSPLHF. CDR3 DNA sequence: TGTGCCAGCACTGGGACACCAAATTCACCCCTCCACTTT.

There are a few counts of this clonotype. The DNA of the CDR3 is TGCAGCGTTACCGGGACACTCGGCACAGATACGCAGTATTTT. Translating it yields CSVTGTLGTDTQYF. This sequence joins TRBV29-1 and TRBJ2-3, with D possibly being TRBD1 (6 bases). The CDR3 covers 14 residues. Germline loops: CDR1 SQVTM, CDR2 ANQGSEA. Trimming cost V 5 bases and J 1 base, with 13 bases left between them.

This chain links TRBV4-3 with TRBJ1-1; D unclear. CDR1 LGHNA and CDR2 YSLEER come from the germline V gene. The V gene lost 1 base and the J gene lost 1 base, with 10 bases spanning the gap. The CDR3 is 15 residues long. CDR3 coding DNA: TGCGCCAGCAGCCAAGCCTCACATCCGAACACTGAAGCTTTCTTT. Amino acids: CASSQASHPNTEAFF.

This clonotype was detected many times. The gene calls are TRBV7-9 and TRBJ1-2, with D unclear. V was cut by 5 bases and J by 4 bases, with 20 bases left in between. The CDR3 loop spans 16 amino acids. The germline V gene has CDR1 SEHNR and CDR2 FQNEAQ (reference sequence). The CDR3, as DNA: TGTGCCAGCAGCCACCCGTATGGGAGGGCAAGCTATGGCTACACCTTC. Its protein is CASSHPYGRASYGYTF.

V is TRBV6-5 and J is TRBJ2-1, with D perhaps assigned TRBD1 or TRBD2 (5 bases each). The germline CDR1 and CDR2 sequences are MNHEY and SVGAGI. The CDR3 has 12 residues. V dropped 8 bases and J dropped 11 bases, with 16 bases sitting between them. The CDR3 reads CASRGTPGQQFF. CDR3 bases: TGTGCCAGCCGGGGCACTCCGGGACAGCAGTTCTTC.

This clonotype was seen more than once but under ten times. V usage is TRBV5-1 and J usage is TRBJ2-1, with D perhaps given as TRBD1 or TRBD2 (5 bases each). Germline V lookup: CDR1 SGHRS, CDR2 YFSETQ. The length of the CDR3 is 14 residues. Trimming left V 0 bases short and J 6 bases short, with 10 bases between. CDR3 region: CASSLEGTSNEQFF. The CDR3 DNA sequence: TGCGCCAGCAGCTTGGAAGGGACCTCCAATGAGCAGTTCTTC.

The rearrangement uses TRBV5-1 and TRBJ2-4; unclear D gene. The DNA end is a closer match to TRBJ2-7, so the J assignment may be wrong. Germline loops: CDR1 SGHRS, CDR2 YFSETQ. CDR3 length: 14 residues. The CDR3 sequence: CASSQSTVSYEQYF. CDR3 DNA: TGCGCCAGCAGTCAATCCACGGTATCCTACGAGCAGTACTTC.